The clone carrying this TCR beta chain came up a few times. What it binds is not known. CDR3 length: 15 residues. Per the germline V gene, CDR1 is ENHRY and CDR2 is SYGVKD. The V and J ends lost 3 bases and 0 bases respectively, with 12 bases between them. The data were taken from a study of T-cell reconstitution after alpha-beta-depleted transplantation in children. A TCRbeta library incorporating unique molecular identifiers was prepared. TCRdb redid the calling of the PCR reads with MiXCR, one entry per CDR3 protein. The sample has around 270,000 distinct CDR3 sequences, around a tenth seen once; the top ten hold over 6%. Overall study findings and caveats: Once a year had passed after transplant, T-cell counts and diversity came mostly from newly produced T cells. It was surviving recipient T cells and thymic progenitors that gave some patients high TCRbeta diversity at day 60.

The V and J genes are TRBV10-3 and TRBJ2-7, with unresolved D. The origin of this receptor is a boy younger than two with acute myeloid leukemia, due to receive a stem cell transplant. The input for sequencing was PBMCs, taken before TCRalphabeta/CD19-depleted stem cell transplant. The CDR3, as DNA: TGTGCCATCAGTGATGTCGGCAGATCCTCCTACGAGCAGTACTTC. Protein product: CAISDVGRSSYEQYF.